A single TCR beta chain is shown here with its context. Its antigen is not known. This CDR3 has 17 amino acids. The V gene end was trimmed by 2 bases and the J gene end by 4 bases; junction bases not matched to a gene: 13. Per the germline V gene, CDR1 is SGHVS and CDR2 is FNYEAQ. Repertoires were generated with immunoSEQ multiplex PCR, while TCRdb's copy carries only in-frame clones and drops some. Of roughly 120,000 clones listed, approximately 90% are singletons. This sample was included in a study of T cell responses to AZD1222 COVID-19 vaccine. Overall study: Some second doses came at about 4 weeks and others at about 12 weeks; these were pooled. General study points: It was only after the peak T cell response that any repertoires were sampled. After two AZD1222 doses, spike-specific TCR breadth and depth rose versus day 0.

The genes are TRBV7-6 and TRBJ1-2, with 7 nucleotides matching TRBD1. The clonotype comes from an adult in good health. Material: peripheral blood, obtained on day 0 of AZD1222 vaccination. In DNA form, the CDR3 reads TGTGCCAGCAGCTTAAGGGTGGGAGGGGGACAGACCTATGGCTACACCTTC. This encodes CASSLRVGGGQTYGYTF.